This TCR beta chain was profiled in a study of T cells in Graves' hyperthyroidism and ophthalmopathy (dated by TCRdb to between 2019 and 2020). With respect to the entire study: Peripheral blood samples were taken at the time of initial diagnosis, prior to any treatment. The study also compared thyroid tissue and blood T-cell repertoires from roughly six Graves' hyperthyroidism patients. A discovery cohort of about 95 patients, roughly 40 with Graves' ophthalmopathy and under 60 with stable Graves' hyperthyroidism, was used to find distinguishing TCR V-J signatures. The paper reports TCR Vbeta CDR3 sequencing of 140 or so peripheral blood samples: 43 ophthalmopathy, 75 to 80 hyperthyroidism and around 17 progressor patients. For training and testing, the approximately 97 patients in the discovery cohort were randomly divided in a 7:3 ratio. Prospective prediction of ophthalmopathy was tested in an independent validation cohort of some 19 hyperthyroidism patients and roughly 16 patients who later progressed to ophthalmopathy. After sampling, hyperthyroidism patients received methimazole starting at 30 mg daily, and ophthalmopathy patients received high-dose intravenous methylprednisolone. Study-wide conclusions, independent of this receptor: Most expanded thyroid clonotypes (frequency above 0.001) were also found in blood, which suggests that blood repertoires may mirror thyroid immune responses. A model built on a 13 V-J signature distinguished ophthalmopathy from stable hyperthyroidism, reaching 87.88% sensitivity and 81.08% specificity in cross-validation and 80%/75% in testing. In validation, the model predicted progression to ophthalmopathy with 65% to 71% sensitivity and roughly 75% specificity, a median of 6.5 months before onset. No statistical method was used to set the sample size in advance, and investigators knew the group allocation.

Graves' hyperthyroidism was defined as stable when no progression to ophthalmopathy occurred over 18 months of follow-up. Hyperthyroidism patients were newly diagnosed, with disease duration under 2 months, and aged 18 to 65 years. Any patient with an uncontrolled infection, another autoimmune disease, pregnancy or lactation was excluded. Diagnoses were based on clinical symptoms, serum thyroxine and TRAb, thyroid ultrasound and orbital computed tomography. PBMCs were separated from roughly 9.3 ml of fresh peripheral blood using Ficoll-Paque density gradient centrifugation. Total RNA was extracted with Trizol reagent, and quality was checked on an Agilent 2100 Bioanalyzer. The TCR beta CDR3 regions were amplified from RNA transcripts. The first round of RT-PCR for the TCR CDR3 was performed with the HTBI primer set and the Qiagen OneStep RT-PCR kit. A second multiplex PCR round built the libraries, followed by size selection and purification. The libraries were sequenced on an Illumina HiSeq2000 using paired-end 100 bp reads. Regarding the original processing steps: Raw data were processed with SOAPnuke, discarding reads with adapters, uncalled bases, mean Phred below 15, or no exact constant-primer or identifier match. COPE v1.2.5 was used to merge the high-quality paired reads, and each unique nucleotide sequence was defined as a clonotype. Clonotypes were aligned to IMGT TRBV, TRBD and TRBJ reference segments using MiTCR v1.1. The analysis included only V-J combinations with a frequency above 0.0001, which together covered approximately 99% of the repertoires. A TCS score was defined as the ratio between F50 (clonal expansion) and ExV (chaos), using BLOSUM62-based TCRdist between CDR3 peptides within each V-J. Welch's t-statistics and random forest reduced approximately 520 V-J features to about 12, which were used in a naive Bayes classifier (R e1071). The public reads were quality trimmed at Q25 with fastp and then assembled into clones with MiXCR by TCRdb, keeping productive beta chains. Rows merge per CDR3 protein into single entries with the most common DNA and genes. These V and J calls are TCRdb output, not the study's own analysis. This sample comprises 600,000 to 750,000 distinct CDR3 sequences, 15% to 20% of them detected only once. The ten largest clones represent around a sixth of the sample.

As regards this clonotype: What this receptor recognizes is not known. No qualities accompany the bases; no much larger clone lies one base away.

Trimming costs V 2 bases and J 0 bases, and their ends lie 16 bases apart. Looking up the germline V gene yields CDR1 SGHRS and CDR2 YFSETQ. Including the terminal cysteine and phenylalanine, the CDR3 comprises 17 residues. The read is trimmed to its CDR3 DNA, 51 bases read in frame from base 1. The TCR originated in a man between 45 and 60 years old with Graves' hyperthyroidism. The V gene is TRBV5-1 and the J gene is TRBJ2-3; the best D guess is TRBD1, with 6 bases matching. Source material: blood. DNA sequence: TGCGCCAGCAGCTTAGGACAGAATCGCTTCAGCACAGATACGCAGTATTTT. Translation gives CASSLGQNRFSTDTQYF.